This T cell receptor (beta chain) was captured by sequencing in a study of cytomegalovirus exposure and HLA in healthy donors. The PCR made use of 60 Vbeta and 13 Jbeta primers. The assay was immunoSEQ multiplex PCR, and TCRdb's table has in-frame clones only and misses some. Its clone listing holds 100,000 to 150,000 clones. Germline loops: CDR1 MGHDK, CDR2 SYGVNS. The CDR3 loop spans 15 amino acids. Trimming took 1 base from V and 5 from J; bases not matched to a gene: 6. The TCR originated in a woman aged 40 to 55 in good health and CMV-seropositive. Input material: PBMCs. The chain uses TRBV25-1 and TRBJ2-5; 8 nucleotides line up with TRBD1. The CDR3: CASSEFTGGQETQYF. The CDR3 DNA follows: TGTGCCAGCAGTGAATTTACAGGGGGGCAGGAGACCCAGTACTTC.